This record looks at one T cell receptor beta chain sequence and its context. Its target is unknown. These data belong to a study of T cells in Graves' hyperthyroidism and ophthalmopathy. There were TCR beta CDR3 regions amplified from RNA transcripts. The TCR CDR3 was amplified in a first-round RT-PCR using the HTBI primer set. MiXCR, run by TCRdb on the multiplex PCR reads, gives a single entry per CDR3 protein. Of 530,000 or so distinct CDR3 sequences in the sample, about 43% are singletons; the top ten hold approximately 7.5%. Study observations and caveats: Appearing also in blood were most of the thyroid clonotypes expanded above 0.001. Ophthalmopathy was told apart from stable hyperthyroidism by a 13 V-J model.

Input material: peripheral blood or thyroid tissue (not recorded which). This clonotype originated in a woman aged 18-29 years with Graves' hyperthyroidism.

CDR3 in amino acids: CASRVPGTDEKLFF. The CDR3 DNA sequence: TGTGCCAGCAGGGTCCCAGGAACGGATGAAAAACTGTTTTTT. The chain uses TRBV27 and TRBJ1-4; no definite D call. This CDR3 has 14 residues. The V end lost 6 bases, the J end lost 6 bases, and 14 bases lay between the germline ends. The germline CDR1 and CDR2 sequences are MNHEY and SMNVEV (reference sequence).